The present TCR beta chain was sequenced within a study of vaccination effects on CD4 cells after COVID-19. In the study overall: Following the second dose by a median of 72 days, the post-vaccine samples were obtained. Study outcomes and limitations: In the late period after vaccination, infection- and vaccine-induced clones contracted markedly.

Following a roughly 11-day culture, CD4+ T cells were purified. Vaccine administered to participants consisted of two doses of either BNT162b2 or mRNA-1273. IL-2 medium took the place of half the medium on both days 3 and 7. About this clone itself: Its antigen is undetermined.

Generated by immunoSEQ multiplex PCR, the TCRdb table keeps only in-frame clones and is missing some. The repertoire has 7,500 to 10,000 clones, roughly 80% of them found once; the top ten carry 10% to 12%. The specimen was CD4+ T cells from PBMCs cultured without peptide, collected after COVID-19 vaccination. This receptor was obtained from a human donor who received a COVID-19 vaccine.

The CDR3 nucleotides read TGTGCCAGCAGCTTAGCACCTTTCGTCAATGAGCAGTTCTTC. Translating it yields CASSLAPFVNEQFF. This rearrangement joins TRBV7-2 to TRBJ2-1; the D is unclear. Germline CDR1 SGHTA, CDR2 FQGNSA. The ends were cut back, 0 bases at V and 6 bases at J, with 9 bases in the middle. The CDR3 is made up of 14 amino acids. Variable domain in full (rest from reference TRBV7-2 and TRBJ2-1): GAGVSQSPSNKVTEKGKDVELRCDPISGHTALYWYRQSLGQGLEFLIYFQGNSAPDKSGLPSDRFSAERTGGSVSTLTIQRTQQEDSAVYLCASSLAPFVNEQFFGPGTRLTVL.